The T cell receptor beta chain described here comes from a study of OX40 agonist ivuxolimab in advanced cancers. Whole-study context: As their treatment, patients were administered ivuxolimab, an agonistic anti-OX40 (CD134) antibody. Partial responses, seen in three patients, involved one hepatocellular carcinoma and two cutaneous melanomas.

Notes on this clone: Its antigen is unknown.

Sequencing used immunoSEQ multiplex PCR; TCRdb keeps in-frame clones, though not all of them. The data hold 76,000 or so clones, with approximately 85% observed a single time. The study's findings and limits: Researchers did not establish what antigens the expanded peripheral T cells target. Relatively little clonal expansion, among the lowest observed, appeared in partial responders at 0.1-3.0 mg/kg.

Trimming removed 0 bases from V and 6 bases from J, with 3 bases in between. The CDR3 loop spans 12 amino acids. Per germline, CDR1 SGDLS and CDR2 YYNGEE. The receptor was derived from an adult with an advanced solid tumor such as melanoma, head and neck, liver or kidney cancer. The J gene is TRBJ2-2, the V gene TRBV9; D is unresolved. Source: CD4+ or CD8+ T cells sorted from blood, taken in a trial of the OX40 agonist ivuxolimab. The CDR3 DNA sequence: TGTGCCAGCAGCGTAGACCCCGGGGAGCTGTTTTTT. This sequence encodes CASSVDPGELFF.